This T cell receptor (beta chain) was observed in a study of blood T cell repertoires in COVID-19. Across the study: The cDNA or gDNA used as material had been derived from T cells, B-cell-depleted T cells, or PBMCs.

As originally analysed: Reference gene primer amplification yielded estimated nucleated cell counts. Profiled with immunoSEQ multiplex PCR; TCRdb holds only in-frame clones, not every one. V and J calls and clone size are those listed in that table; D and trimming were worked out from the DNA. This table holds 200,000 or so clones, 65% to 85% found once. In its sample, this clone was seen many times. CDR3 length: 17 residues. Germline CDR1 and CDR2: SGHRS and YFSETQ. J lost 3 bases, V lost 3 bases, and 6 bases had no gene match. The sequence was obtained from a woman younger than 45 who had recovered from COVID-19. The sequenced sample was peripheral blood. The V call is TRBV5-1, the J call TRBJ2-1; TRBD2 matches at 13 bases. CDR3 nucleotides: TGCGCCAGCAGCTATATCGGACTAGCGGGAGTCTACAATGAGCAGTTCTTC. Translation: CASSYIGLAGVYNEQFF.